This T cell receptor (beta chain) was retrieved from a study of T-cell reconstitution after alpha-beta-depleted transplantation in children. This clonotype was observed a few times. As it was prepared, the TCRbeta library received unique molecular identifiers. From the PCR reads, TCRdb called clonotypes with MiXCR, one entry per CDR3 protein. Counted here are around 680,000 distinct CDR3 sequences, roughly 17% occurring once; the ten biggest clones make up approximately 1%. The clonotype was recovered from a human donor who donated a stem cell graft to a child with acute myeloid leukemia. Sequencing was performed on PBMCs from the stem cell graft donor, taken from the stem cell graft.

CDR3 in DNA: TGCAGTGCTGCGGGGGGGATCGGTACCATCGAGCCCCAGCATTTT. Translated, it gives CSAAGGIGTIEPQHF. The V and J genes are TRBV20-1 and TRBJ1-5; D might be TRBD1 (5 bases). The CDR3 runs to 15 residues. Per germline, CDR1 DFQATT and CDR2 SNEGSKA (reference sequence). Trimming left V 5 bases short and J 8 bases short, with 22 bases between.